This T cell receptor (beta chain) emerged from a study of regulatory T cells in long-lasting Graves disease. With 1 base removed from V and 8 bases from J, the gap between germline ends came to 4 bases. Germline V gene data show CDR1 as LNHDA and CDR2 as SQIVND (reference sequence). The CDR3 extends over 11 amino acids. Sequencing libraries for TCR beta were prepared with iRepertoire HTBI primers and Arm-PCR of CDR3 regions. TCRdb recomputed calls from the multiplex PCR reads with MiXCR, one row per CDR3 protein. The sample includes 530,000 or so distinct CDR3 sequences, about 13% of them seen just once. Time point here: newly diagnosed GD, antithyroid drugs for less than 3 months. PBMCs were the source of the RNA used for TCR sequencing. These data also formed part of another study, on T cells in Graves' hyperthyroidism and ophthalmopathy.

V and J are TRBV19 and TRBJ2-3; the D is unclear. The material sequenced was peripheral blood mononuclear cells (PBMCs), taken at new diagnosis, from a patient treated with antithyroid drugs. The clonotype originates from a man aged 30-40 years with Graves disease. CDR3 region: CASSIGPTQYF. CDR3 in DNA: TGTGCCAGTAGTATAGGGCCTACGCAGTATTTT.